The 15 T cell receptor beta chains below come from one sample, sequenced in a study of blood T cells in healthy people across ages. Primers used in a second PCR of roughly 6 to 12 cycles were a sample-barcoded 5' primer and a J-beta primer mix. Via MiXCR, TCRdb re-called the 5' RACE reads, giving one row per CDR3 protein. The sample contains about 690,000 distinct CDR3 sequences, about 43% of which appear only once. Sequencing was carried out using blood. These receptors all come from a man of 80 years or more in good health.

This clonotype has only a few counts. The chain uses TRBV14 and TRBJ1-2; D perhaps matches TRBD1 (6 bases). Trimming took off 0 bases at V and 7 bases at J, with 15 bases between the two ends. The germline V gene has CDR1 SGHDN and CDR2 FVKESK. This CDR3 region has 15 residues. CDR3 amino acids: CASSQDLQGFFGYTF. CDR3 coding DNA: TGTGCCAGCAGCCAAGATCTACAGGGATTTTTTGGCTACACCTTC.

The gene calls are TRBV7-3 and TRBJ2-3; either TRBD1 or TRBD2 may fit D (7 bases each). The CDR3 is 14 amino acids. The germline CDR1 and CDR2 sequences are SGHTA and FQGTGA. V lost 3 bases to trimming and J lost 3 bases, with 10 bases between them. The CDR3 here is CASSFQGGTDTQYF. CDR3 DNA sequence: TGTGCCAGCAGCTTCCAGGGGGGGACAGATACGCAGTATTTT.

This clonotype was found a few times. A much bigger clone sits one base away, suggesting this may be a read error. V gene TRBV10-3 combines with J gene TRBJ2-7, with 8 bases that match TRBD2. CDR3 length equals 12 residues. V was clipped by 7 bases and J by 6 bases; unmatched bases: 5. Germline V gene sequence: CDR1 ENHRY, CDR2 SYGVKD. The CDR3 DNA reads TGTGCCATCAAAGCGGGAGTCAGCGAGCAGTACTTC. Amino acids: CAIKAGVSEQYF.

This clonotype was observed at least ten times. The chain employs TRBV6-2 or TRBV6-3 and TRBJ2-7; D gene ambiguous. The CDR3 covers 12 residues. CDR1 is MNHEY and CDR2 is SVGEGT in the germline V gene. Between the trimmed V and J ends, which lost 5 bases and 3 bases, there was a span of 8 bases. This CDR3 reads CASSTTYYEQYF. CDR3 DNA sequence: TGTGCCAGCAGTACAACCTACTACGAGCAGTACTTC.

This clonotype has only a few counts. The chain uses TRBV5-1 and TRBJ2-5; D is possibly TRBD2 (6 bases). The CDR3 consists of 14 residues. CDR1 SGHRS and CDR2 YFSETQ come from the germline V gene. V shed 4 bases and J shed 0 bases, with 10 bases lying between them. DNA of the CDR3: TGCGCCAGCAGCCGTATAGCGGACCAAGAGACCCAGTACTTC. Translated: CASSRIADQETQYF. The full variable domain, in which reference TRBV5-1 and TRBJ2-5 provide the parts outside the CDR3, is KAGVTQTPRYLIKTRGQQVTLSCSPISGHRSVSWYQQTPGQGLQFLFEYFSETQRNKGNFPGRFSGRQFSNSRSEMNVSTLELGDSALYLCASSRIADQETQYFGPGTRLLVL.

This chain links TRBV4-3 with TRBJ2-7; perhaps TRBD2 as D (5 bases). Trimming took 4 bases from V and 0 from J, leaving 10 bases between them. This CDR3 contains 14 residues. CDR1 is LGHNA and CDR2 is YSLEER in the germline V gene. The CDR3 DNA sequence: TGCGCCAGCAGCCTGGACGGGAACTCCTACGAGCAGTACTTC. It translates to CASSLDGNSYEQYF.

The chain is built from TRBV12-1 and TRBJ2-3; the table assigns TRBD2, which was not confirmed against the DNA. TRBV12-1 is termed a pseudogene. This CDR3 has 20 residues. The CDR3 DNA is TGTGCCAGCAGCTTTGGTGTCCTGCCCCGGACTAGCGGGAGTACAGATACGCAGTATTTT. It yields the protein CASSFGVLPRTSGSTDTQYF.

Points on this clonotype: Compared with germline, one end of the junction differs, possibly owing to a read error. The V call is TRBV11-2, the J call TRBJ2-1; weak D call: TRBD2 (7 bases). This CDR3 contains 15 residues. CDR1 and CDR2 from the germline V gene are SGHAT and FQNNGV. CDR3 in amino acids: CAGSYTRGAGNEQFF. CDR3 DNA sequence: TGTGCCGGCAGCTACACCCGGGGGGCGGGCAATGAGCAGTTCTTC.

The chain has TRBV5-1 and TRBJ2-7; TRBD1 agrees at 9 bases. Unmatched junction bases numbered 9, after V lost 4 bases and J lost 4 bases. The CDR3 has 15 residues. The germline V gene encodes CDR1 SGHRS and CDR2 YFSETQ. In DNA form, the CDR3 reads TGCGCCAGCAGCCCTATTCGGGACAGGGTATACGAGCAGTACTTC. Translating gives CASSPIRDRVYEQYF.

This clonotype appeared many times. The CDR3 loop reads CSVDGGRGGEQYF. The CDR3 nucleotides are TGCAGCGTTGATGGCGGGAGAGGGGGCGAGCAGTACTTC. The rearrangement links TRBV29-1 to TRBJ2-7; D might be TRBD2 (7 bases). CDR1 SQVTM and CDR2 ANQGSEA come from the germline V gene. Trimming shortened V by 3 bases and J by 6 bases, and 15 bases separated the two germline ends. The CDR3 runs to 13 residues.

The J gene is TRBJ2-1, the V gene TRBV4-2; D tentatively reads TRBD1 or TRBD2 (5 bases each). Trimming took off 0 bases at V and 4 bases at J, with 13 bases between the two ends. The CDR3 is 16 residues long. Germline CDR1 and CDR2: LGHNA and YNFKEQ. CDR3: CASSQEGTLIYNEQFF. In DNA, the CDR3 is TGTGCCAGCAGCCAAGAGGGGACCCTCATATACAATGAGCAGTTCTTC.

This clonotype was counted ten times or more. The chain couples TRBV29-1 to TRBJ2-3, with 7 bases matching TRBD2. The CDR3 sequence is 16 residues long. Germline CDR1 and CDR2: SQVTM and ANQGSEA. J lost 0 bases, V lost 1 base, and 7 bases had no gene match. The CDR3 region has the DNA TGCAGCGTTGAAGGGGCTAGCGGTCCTAGCACAGATACGCAGTATTTT. Translating it yields CSVEGASGPSTDTQYF.

This chain links TRBV6-2 or TRBV6-3 with TRBJ2-3, with a possible D match to TRBD2 (7 bases). The V gene's germline CDR1 is MNHEY and CDR2 SVGEGT. Trimming removed 7 bases at V and 6 bases at J, with 14 bases between. This CDR3 comprises 13 residues. This CDR3 reads CASKATGGDTQYF. The CDR3, as DNA: TGTGCCAGCAAAGCCACGGGGGGCGATACGCAGTATTTT.

The chain uses TRBV5-1 and TRBJ2-5; D gene ambiguous. Trimming shortened V by 6 bases and J by 0 bases, and 12 bases separated the two germline ends. This CDR3 has 14 amino acids. CDR1 and CDR2 (germline): SGHRS, YFSETQ. CDR3 in amino acids: CASTTAADQETQYF. The CDR3 coding sequence is TGCGCCAGCACCACTGCGGCGGACCAAGAGACCCAGTACTTC.

By its share, this clonotype is medium-sized (0.01 to 0.1%). V gene TRBV29-1 combines with J gene TRBJ2-7, with D maybe TRBD2 (5 bases). Trimming took 0 bases from V and 5 from J, leaving 14 bases between them. The CDR3 consists of 14 residues. The germline V gene has CDR1 SQVTM and CDR2 ANQGSEA. CDR3 coding DNA: TGCAGCGTTGAAGAGTCCGGGAACTTCGACGAGCAGTACTTC. This sequence encodes CSVEESGNFDEQYF.